This T cell receptor (beta chain) was recorded in a study of OX40 agonist ivuxolimab in advanced cancers. Germline CDR1 and CDR2: SGHAT and FQDESV (reference sequence). CDR3 length: 13 residues. Deletions cut 6 bases from V and 5 bases from J, with 13 bases between. In regard to this clone: The antigen is not known.

Data came from immunoSEQ multiplex PCR; TCRdb stores just in-frame clones and leaves some out. The sample includes about 51,000 clones, about 80% of them seen just once. Whole-study findings and limits: CD8+ T cells (on average) carried more expanded clones than CD4+ T cells. CD4+ and CD8+ blood T cells expanded clonally by week 6 at 0.1 to 3.0 mg/kg. Partial responders at 0.1-3.0 mg/kg showed near-lowest clonal expansion.

V gene TRBV11-1 combines with J gene TRBJ1-1; D may be TRBD1 (5 bases). Material: CD4+ or CD8+ T cells sorted from blood, obtained in a trial of the OX40 agonist ivuxolimab. The receptor comes from an adult with an advanced solid tumor such as melanoma, head and neck, liver or kidney cancer. As DNA, the CDR3 is TGTGCCAGCAGAAGAGTTGGGGGTACTGAAGCTTTCTTT. The encoded protein is CASRRVGGTEAFF.